The entry that follows covers one TCR beta chain sequence. This sample is part of a study of blood T cell repertoires in COVID-19. TCRdb keeps only in-frame clones here, not all; method: immunoSEQ multiplex PCR. This sample has 400,000 to 550,000 clones, with approximately 90% found just once. The V segment lost 4 bases and the J segment 4 bases; nucleotides outside the gene matches: 2. The germline V gene encodes CDR1 SGDLS and CDR2 YYNGEE. This CDR3 has 14 amino acids. Sequenced material: peripheral blood. The rearrangement joins TRBV9 to TRBJ1-4; 9 bases fit TRBD1. The source of this sequence is a woman in her 30s with acute or convalescent COVID-19. The CDR3 DNA follows: TGTGCCAGCAGCCCGGACAGGGGTAATGAAAAACTGTTTTTT. It yields the protein CASSPDRGNEKLFF.